This T cell receptor beta chain was recorded in a study of T cells in Graves' hyperthyroidism and ophthalmopathy. RNA transcripts served as the template for amplifying TCR beta CDR3 regions. The HTBI primer set drove a first-round RT-PCR of the TCR CDR3. From the multiplex PCR reads, TCRdb called clonotypes with MiXCR, one entry per CDR3 protein. The table includes around 250,000 distinct CDR3 sequences, approximately 14% detected once. This clonotype came up many times. The CDR3 length is 14 residues. Trimming removed 8 bases from V and 0 bases from J, with 15 bases in between. Germline loops: CDR1 DFQATT, CDR2 SNEGSKA (reference sequence).

Sequencing was done on a sample of blood. This receptor was identified in a woman aged 40 to 50 with Graves' hyperthyroidism that later progressed to Graves' ophthalmopathy. This chain uses TRBV20-1 with TRBJ2-3; a weak D match, TRBD2 (6 bases). CDR3 region: CSTTSTPSTDTQYF. CDR3 DNA: TGCAGTACGACTAGTACGCCTAGCACAGATACGCAGTATTTT.